This entry features one T cell receptor (beta chain) sequence. The antigen is unknown. CDR3 length: 12 amino acids. Looked up from germline, CDR1 is MGHRA and CDR2 is YSYEKL. Trimming stripped 3 bases from V and 3 bases from J, with 0 bases between. Libraries of TCR beta came from iRepertoire HTBI primers plus Arm-PCR of CDR3 regions. TCRdb fed the multiplex PCR reads into MiXCR, producing one record per CDR3 protein. The sample consists of 400,000 to 500,000 distinct CDR3 sequences, roughly a fifth of them appearing once. This specimen comes from a study of regulatory T cells in long-lasting Graves disease. Findings of the study overall: More public clonotypes were shared by persistent patients (around 2,600) than by new patients (about 970). The study found TRBV28, TRBJ1-2 and TRBJ2-5 favored in persistent disease. Patients whose Graves' disease persisted exhibited lower TCR diversity than those newly diagnosed. Because few samples were included, accuracy may have been lower.

Time point meaning: persistent/refractory GD, antithyroid drugs over 5 years with positive TRAb. RNA isolated from PBMCs was used to make the TCR library. The sample consisted of peripheral blood mononuclear cells (PBMCs), taken when the disease was refractory, from a patient treated with antithyroid drugs. This sequence joins TRBV4-1 and TRBJ1-6; D uncertain. The sequence came from a female donor with Graves disease. This CDR3 is CASSHYNSPLHF. The CDR3 DNA sequence: TGCGCCAGCAGCCACTATAATTCACCCCTCCACTTT.